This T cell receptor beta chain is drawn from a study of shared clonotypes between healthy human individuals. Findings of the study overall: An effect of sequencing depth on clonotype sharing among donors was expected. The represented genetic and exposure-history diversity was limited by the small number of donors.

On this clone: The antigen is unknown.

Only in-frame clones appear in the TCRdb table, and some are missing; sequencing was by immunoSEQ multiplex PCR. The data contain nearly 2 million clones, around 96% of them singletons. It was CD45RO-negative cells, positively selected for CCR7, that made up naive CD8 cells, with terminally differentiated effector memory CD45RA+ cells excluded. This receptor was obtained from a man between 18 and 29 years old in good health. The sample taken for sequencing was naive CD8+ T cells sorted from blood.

CDR3 coding DNA: TGCGCCAGCGTGGACAGGGCCAATGAGCAGTTCTTC. It translates to CASVDRANEQFF. The J gene is TRBJ2-1, the V gene TRBV10-2; 8 nucleotides match TRBD1. Losses at the gene ends were 8 bases for V and 6 bases for J; bases not matched to a gene: 3. The CDR3 is 12 residues long. CDR1 is WSHSY and CDR2 is SAAADI in the germline V gene.